Listed here are 15 T cell receptor beta chains from one sample, sequenced in a study of siplizumab effects on memory and regulatory T cells. Only in-frame clones appear in the TCRdb table, and some are missing; sequencing was by immunoSEQ multiplex PCR. The sample lists 100,000 or so clones; 92% were seen once. Sequencing was done on a sample of Tregs sorted from blood. These receptors were collected from a human donor in good health.

V is TRBV29-1 and J is TRBJ2-3; no firm D call. The germline V and J ends were trimmed by 4 bases and 0 bases, with 11 bases remaining between them. Looked up from germline, CDR1 is SQVTM and CDR2 is ANQGSEA. This CDR3 comprises 14 residues. Here the CDR3 reads CSVVRTISTDTQYF. CDR3 nucleotides: TGCAGCGTTGTACGGACCATCAGCACAGATACGCAGTATTTT.

The chain links TRBV6-1 to TRBJ1-5; no firm D call. This CDR3 comprises 15 residues. Germline V CDR1 and CDR2: MNHNS, SASEGT. Trimming removed 6 bases at V and 4 bases at J, with 16 bases between. The CDR3 is CASSWTLSGNQPQHF. The CDR3 coding sequence is TGTGCCAGCAGCTGGACTCTCTCGGGGAATCAGCCCCAGCATTTT.

This clone occurred a few times. The rearrangement links TRBV2 to TRBJ1-2; D call uncertain. The CDR3 is 11 amino acids. V gave up 4 bases and J gave up 6 bases, with 6 bases separating them. CDR1 is SNHLY and CDR2 is FYNNEI in the germline V gene. CDR3 protein: CASSVWDGYTF. In DNA, the CDR3 is TGTGCCAGCAGTGTTTGGGATGGCTACACCTTC.

The chain joins TRBV27 to TRBJ2-3; no reliable D call. V was clipped by 3 bases and J by 2 bases, with 12 bases between them. Looked up from germline, CDR1 is MNHEY and CDR2 is SMNVEV (reference sequence). The length of the CDR3 is 15 residues. The CDR3 sequence: CASSFRALDTDTQYF. CDR3 sequence (DNA): TGTGCCAGCAGTTTTAGGGCCCTTGACACAGATACGCAGTATTTT.

In regard to this clone: At the DNA level, this CDR3 is encoded by other sequences in the same sample as well. The rearrangement uses TRBV5-1 and TRBJ2-7; no clear D gene. Trimming took off 5 bases at V and 3 bases at J, with 9 bases between the two ends. The CDR3 covers 12 residues. The germline gives CDR1 SGHRS, CDR2 YFSETQ. The CDR3 DNA reads TGCGCCAGCAGAAGGGATCTCTACGAGCAGTACTTC. This codes for CASRRDLYEQYF.

This chain joins TRBV7-6 and TRBJ2-7; D possibly corresponds to TRBD2 (5 bases). There are 14 residues in the CDR3. Germline CDR1 and CDR2: SGHVS and FNYEAQ. V lost 1 base, J lost 2 bases, and 9 bases lay in between. Here the CDR3 reads CASSLVAGTYEQYF. The CDR3 DNA follows: TGTGCCAGCAGCTTAGTCGCGGGTACCTACGAGCAGTACTTC. The whole variable domain, filled in from reference TRBV7-6 and TRBJ2-7, reads GAGVSQSPRYKVTKRGQDVALRCDPISGHVSLYWYRQALGQGPEFLTYFNYEAQQDKSGLPNDRFSAERPEGSISTLTIQRTEQRDSAMYRCASSLVAGTYEQYFGPGTRLTVT.

The J gene is TRBJ1-1, the V gene TRBV6-5; D is unclear. This CDR3 is 16 amino acids long. Germline lookup yields CDR1 MNHEY and CDR2 SVGAGI. Deletions cut 0 bases from V and 4 bases from J, with 15 bases between. The CDR3 spells CASSYSVTRQSTEAFF. The CDR3 bases are TGTGCCAGCAGTTACTCGGTTACACGTCAGAGCACTGAAGCTTTCTTT.

The CDR3: CASSLSAGQGEIKASPLHF. The CDR3 nucleotides are TGTGCCAGCAGTTTATCGGCGGGACAGGGGGAAATAAAAGCTTCACCCCTCCACTTT. The chain links TRBV27 to TRBJ1-6; 11 nucleotides align to TRBD1. Germline-derived CDR1 and CDR2 are MNHEY and SMNVEV (reference sequence). V dropped 0 bases and J dropped 9; count of bases not matched to a gene: 13. The CDR3 contains 19 residues.

V is TRBV19 and J is TRBJ1-1; 8 nucleotides line up with TRBD1. This CDR3 has 12 amino acids. CDR1 is LNHDA, CDR2 SQIVND, per germline (reference sequence). Trimming at V came to 7 bases and at J to 7 bases, leaving 5 bases not matched to a gene. The CDR3 region has the DNA TGTGCCAGTACACAGGGGGTGGGTGAAGCTTTCTTT. It is translated as CASTQGVGEAFF.

V usage is TRBV10-3 and J usage is TRBJ2-1; D may correspond to TRBD1 or TRBD2 (5 bases each). CDR3 length: 13 amino acids. Looked up from germline, CDR1 is ENHRY and CDR2 is SYGVKD. V lost 6 bases and J lost 8, with 14 bases in between. DNA of the CDR3: TGTGCCATCAGAAATACAGGTAGCGATGAGCAGTTCTTC. Translated, it gives CAIRNTGSDEQFF.

V gene TRBV15 combines with J gene TRBJ2-5; no clear D gene. The CDR3 contains 13 residues. The V gene's germline CDR1 is LNHNV and CDR2 YYDKDF (reference sequence). Trimming pared 5 bases from V and 4 bases from J, leaving 11 bases between. In DNA, the CDR3 is TGTGCCACCAGCCGAGTCCCGCTAGAGACCCAGTACTTC. This translates into CATSRVPLETQYF.

V and J are TRBV7-2 and TRBJ1-1, with D perhaps matching TRBD1 (5 bases). The V end lost 1 base, the J end lost 4 bases, and 10 bases lay between the germline ends. The CDR3 loop spans 14 amino acids. Germline CDR1 reads SGHTA; CDR2 reads FQGNSA. The CDR3 DNA reads TGTGCCAGCAGCTTAGTGGGCAGGGCCACTGAAGCTTTCTTT. Residues: CASSLVGRATEAFF.

This chain uses TRBV18 with TRBJ1-2; 7 nucleotides align to TRBD1. Germline V gene lookup returns CDR1 KGHSH and CDR2 LQKENI. The trim removed 4 bases at V and 9 bases at J, leaving 8 bases unmatched. CDR3 length: 13 residues. The CDR3 region has the DNA TGTGCCAGCTCACGGGGGACAGATGAGAGCTACACCTTC. Its protein is CASSRGTDESYTF.

The chain recombines TRBV6-4 with TRBJ1-1; possibly TRBD1 for D (5 bases). The CDR3 is made up of 13 amino acids. The V gene's germline CDR1 is MRHNA and CDR2 SNTAGT. V lost 4 bases, J lost 5 bases, and 11 bases lay in between. This CDR3 reads CASSVRGGTEAFF. As DNA, the CDR3 is TGTGCCAGCAGTGTGCGGGGGGGGACTGAAGCTTTCTTT.

V usage is TRBV6-1 and J usage is TRBJ2-3, with 10 bases that match TRBD2. Per germline, CDR1 MNHNS and CDR2 SASEGT. The V segment lost 2 bases and the J segment 1 base; nucleotides outside the gene matches: 6. This CDR3 is 17 amino acids long. CDR3 DNA: TGTGCCAGCAGTGAAACACTAGCGGGATTTCGCACAGATACGCAGTATTTT. Its protein product is CASSETLAGFRTDTQYF.